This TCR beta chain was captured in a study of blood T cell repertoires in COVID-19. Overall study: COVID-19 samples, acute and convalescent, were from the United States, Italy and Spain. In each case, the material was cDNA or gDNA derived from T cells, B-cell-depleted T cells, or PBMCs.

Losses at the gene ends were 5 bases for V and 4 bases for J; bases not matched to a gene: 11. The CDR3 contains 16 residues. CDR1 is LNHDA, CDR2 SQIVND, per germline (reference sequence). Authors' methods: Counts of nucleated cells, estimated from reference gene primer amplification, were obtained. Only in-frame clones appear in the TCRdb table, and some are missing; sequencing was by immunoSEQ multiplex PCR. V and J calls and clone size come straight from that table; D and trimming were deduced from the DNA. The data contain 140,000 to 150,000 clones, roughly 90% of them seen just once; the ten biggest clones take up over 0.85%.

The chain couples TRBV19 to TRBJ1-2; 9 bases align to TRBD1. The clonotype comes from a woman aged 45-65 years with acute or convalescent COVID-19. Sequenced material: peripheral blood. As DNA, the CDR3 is TGTGCCAGTAGTGATAGGGAGGGACAGGGCGTCTATGGCTACACCTTC. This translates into CASSDREGQGVYGYTF. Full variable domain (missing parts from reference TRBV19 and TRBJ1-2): DGGITQSPKYLFRKEGQNVTLSCEQNLNHDAMYWYRQDPGQGLRLIYYSQIVNDFQKGDIAEGYSVSREKKESFPLTVTSAQKNPTAFYLCASSDREGQGVYGYTFGSGTRLTVV.